This T cell receptor beta chain was identified in a study of T cells after yellow fever vaccination (dated by TCRdb to between 2018 and 2020). Describing the broader study: Libraries from fractions with low cell numbers were prepared with the SMART-Seq v4 Ultra Low Input RNA kit. To track T-cell clones before and after primary and booster YFV17D yellow fever vaccination, bulk TCR alpha and beta repertoires were sequenced longitudinally. Two healthy male donors, one aged 18 to 29 and one aged 30 to 39 years, were included in the cohort. Blood was collected at multiple timepoints before and after primary and secondary immunization, and bulk PBMC replicates and cell subsets were isolated. Study-wide findings and limitations: After the booster, most clones that had expanded after primary vaccination were detected again (approximately 97% of CD4 and 88% of CD8), suggesting broad maintenance of memory. FACS-sorted repertoires could contain abundant contaminating clonotypes from the bulk population, so computational filtering was required. Because only a couple of donors were included in the study, the extent to which the findings can be generalized is limited. The secondary T-cell response was weaker than the primary response but faster, peaking on day 5 instead of day 15. A small fraction of clonotypes appeared in both the CD4 and CD8 compartments, likely as a result of convergent recombination.

The sample's treatment or condition label, decoded: live attenuated yellow fever vaccine strain. Two biological replicates of bulk PBMCs were collected at each blood-draw timepoint. A standard Ficoll-Paque protocol was used to isolate PBMCs from peripheral blood. RNA was extracted with TriZol from bulk PBMCs, CD4 and CD8 fractions, and dextramer-positive and dextramer-negative fractions. This clonotype was counted between two and nine times. The specificity of this receptor is unknown. No much larger clone is present one base from it, and per-base qualities are unavailable. TCR cDNA was synthesized by 5'RACE template switching, through which a universal primer site and unique molecular identifiers were introduced. cDNA synthesis was primed from both the TCR alpha and TCR beta constant segments. Library amplification used two PCR steps, and the second PCR step added sample barcodes and sequencing adapters. Sequencing of libraries was performed on Illumina HiSeq 2500 (2x100 bp) or NovaSeq (2x150 bp). The original pipeline was this. Demultiplexing of reads and collapsing into UMI consensus sequences were performed with MIGEC, and V(D)J alignment was carried out with MiXCR. Using edgeR on replicate PBMC samples, clonotypes were called vaccine-responding if FDR was below 0.01 and the log2 fold change was above 5 up to day 15. Each bulk clonotype received a CD4 or CD8 identity based on whether the sequenced CD4 or CD8 repertoire contained that clonotype at higher abundance. The public reads were run again by TCRdb, first through fastp at Q25 and then through MiXCR, and only productive beta chains were kept. Identical CDR3 proteins give one entry, which carries the most common genes and DNA. V and J calls and clone size were set by TCRdb, not the authors. In this sample the table shows approximately 550,000 distinct CDR3 sequences, approximately 13% of which occur a single time. The ten largest clones represent about 14% of the sample.

A distance of 8 bases separates the germline ends of V and J, which lose 0 bases and 6 bases respectively. The germline V gene sets CDR1 to SGHRS and CDR2 to YFSETQ. The CDR3 goes from the cysteine to the phenylalanine over 13 residues. Only the CDR3 portion is preserved as DNA: 39 bases, with reading frame beginning at the first base. Sequencing used PBMCs, obtained on the day of the yellow fever booster vaccination. The sequence was obtained from a man aged 25-40 years who received the YFV17D yellow fever vaccine. The V and J segments used are TRBV5-1 and TRBJ2-3, with TRBD2 tentatively as D gene (6 bases match). The CDR3 reads as follows: CASSLVGGDTQYF. In nucleotide form, the sequence is TGCGCCAGCAGCTTGGTAGGAGGGGATACGCAGTATTTT.